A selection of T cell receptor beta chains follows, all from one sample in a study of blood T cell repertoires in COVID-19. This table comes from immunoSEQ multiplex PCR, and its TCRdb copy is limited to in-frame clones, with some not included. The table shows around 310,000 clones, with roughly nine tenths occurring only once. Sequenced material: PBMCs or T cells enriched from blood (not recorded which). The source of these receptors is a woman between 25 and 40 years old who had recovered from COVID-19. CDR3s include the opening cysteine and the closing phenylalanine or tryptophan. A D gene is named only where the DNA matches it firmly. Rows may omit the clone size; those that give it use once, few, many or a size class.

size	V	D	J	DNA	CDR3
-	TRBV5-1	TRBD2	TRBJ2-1	TGCGCCAGCAGCTTGGATCTAGCGGGTAACAATGAGCAGTTCTTC	CASSLDLAGNNEQFF
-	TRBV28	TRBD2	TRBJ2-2	TGTGCCAGCAGTGCACAGGTGCGGACTAGCGGGAGCTGGACCGGGGAGCTGTTTTTT	CASSAQVRTSGSWTGELFF
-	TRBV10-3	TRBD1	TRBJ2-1	TGTGCCATCAGTGGGGGGACAGAGGATGAGCAGTTCTTC	CAISGGTEDEQFF
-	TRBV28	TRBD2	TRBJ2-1	TGTGCCACCTCGACAAGCGGGAGGGTTTTTGCCGGGAATGAGCAGTTCTTC	CATSTSGRVFAGNEQFF
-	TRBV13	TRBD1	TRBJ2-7	TGTGCCAGCAGCAGATACAGGGGTAGTATGAACGAGCAGTACTTC	CASSRYRGSMNEQYF
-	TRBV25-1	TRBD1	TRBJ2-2	TGTGCCAGCAGTGAAGTAGGGACAGGGGGAGGTTTTACCGGGGAGCTGTTTTTT	CASSEVGTGGGFTGELFF
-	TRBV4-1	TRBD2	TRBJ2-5	TGCGCCAGCAGCCAAGTAGGTCTAGCGGGAATCCCCCAAGAGACCCAGTACTTC	CASSQVGLAGIPQETQYF
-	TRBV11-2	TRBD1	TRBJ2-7	TGTGCCAGCAGCCGGGAACCGGGACAGGGGGCGAGGGAACTCTACGAGCAGTACTTC	CASSREPGQGARELYEQYF
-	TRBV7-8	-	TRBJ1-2	TGTGCCAGCAGCTTAGTGTCGGGCTATGGCTACACCTTC	CASSLVSGYGYTF
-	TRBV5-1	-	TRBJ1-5	TGCGCCAGCAGCTTGGTGGACAGCTCAGAGCAGCCCCAGCATTTT	CASSLVDSSEQPQHF
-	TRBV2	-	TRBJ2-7	TGTGCCAGCAAAGAATCGGGCTACGAGCAGTACTTC	CASKESGYEQYF
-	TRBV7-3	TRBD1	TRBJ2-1	TGTGCCAGCAGCTTGGACAGGGCGAACTACAATGAGCAGTTCTTC	CASSLDRANYNEQFF
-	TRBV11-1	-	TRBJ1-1	TGTGCCAGCAGCTTAGTTTCGGGAGCAGGGAGCACTGAAGCTTTCTTT	CASSLVSGAGSTEAFF
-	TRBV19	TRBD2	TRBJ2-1	TGTGCCAGTAGTATTGGGCTAGCGGGAGGTACCTACAATGAGCAGTTCTTC	CASSIGLAGGTYNEQFF
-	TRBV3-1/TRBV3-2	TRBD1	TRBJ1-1	TGTGCCAGCAGCGGGACAGCGGTTGAAGCTTTCTTT	CASSGTAVEAFF
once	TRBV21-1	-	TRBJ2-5	TGTGCCAGCAGCATACGGGACAGCCAGTACCAAGAGACCCAGTACTTC	CASSIRDSQYQETQYF
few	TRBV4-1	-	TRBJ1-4	TGCGCCAGCAGCCAACTACCGGGATCCCGGCGGGGTGAAAAACTGTTTTTT	CASSQLPGSRRGEKLFF
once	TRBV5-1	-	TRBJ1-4	TGCGCCAGCAGCTTGGAAGGCCCAAACGGGGGGGAAAAACTGTTTTTT	CASSLEGPNGGEKLFF
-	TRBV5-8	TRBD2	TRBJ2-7	TGTGCCAGCAGCCCGCGCGGGAGATCCTACGAGCAGTACTTC	CASSPRGRSYEQYF
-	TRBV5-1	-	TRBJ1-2	TGCGCCAGCACCCGGACAGCCGGGGCTAACTATGGCTACACCTTC	CASTRTAGANYGYTF
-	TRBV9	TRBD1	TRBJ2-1	TGTGCCAGCAGCGTATCAGGGGGCGCATCCTACAATGAGCAGTTCTTC	CASSVSGGASYNEQFF
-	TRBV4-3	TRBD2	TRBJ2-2	TGCGCCAGCAGCCAACGACTCACCCGAGGACTAGCGGCACAACTACACACCGGGGAGCTGTTTTTT	CASSQRLTRGLAAQLHTGELFF
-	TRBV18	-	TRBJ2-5	TGTGCCAGCTCACCATTCCAGTGGGCTCGGGGAGAGACCCAGTACTTC	CASSPFQWARGETQYF
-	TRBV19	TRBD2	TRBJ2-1	TGTGCCAGTAGCCCTAGCGGGAGGGCCTTCTATGAGCAGTTCTTC	CASSPSGRAFYEQFF